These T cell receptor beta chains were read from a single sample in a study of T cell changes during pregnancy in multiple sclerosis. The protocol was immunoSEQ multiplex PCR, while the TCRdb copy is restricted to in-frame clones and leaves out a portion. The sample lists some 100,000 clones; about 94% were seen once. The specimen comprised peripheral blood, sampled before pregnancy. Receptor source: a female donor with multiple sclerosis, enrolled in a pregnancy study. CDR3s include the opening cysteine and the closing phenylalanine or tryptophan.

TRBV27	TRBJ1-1	CASSPHLDRSSTEAFF
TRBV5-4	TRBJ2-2	CASSLGRVRELFF
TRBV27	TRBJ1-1	CASSLLGRGLSFVNTEAFF
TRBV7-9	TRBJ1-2	CASSLVGSGYTF
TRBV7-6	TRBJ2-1	CASSLRSGRALNEQFF
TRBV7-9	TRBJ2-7	CASSLAPGLAGLLSYEQYF
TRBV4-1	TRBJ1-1	CASSPTPNRGRTEAFF
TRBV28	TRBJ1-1	CATIKVAAEAFF
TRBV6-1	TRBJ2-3	CASRSGSSTDTQYF
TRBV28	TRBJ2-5	CASSTTGTGGRETQYF
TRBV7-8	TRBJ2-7	CASGDRVAYEQYF
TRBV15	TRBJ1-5	CATSRDLPRNRGRLAQPQHF
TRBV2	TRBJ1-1	CASRGQTMNTEAFF
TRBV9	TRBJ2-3	CASTEQGVSTDTQYF
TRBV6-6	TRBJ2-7	CASLGSAGKFNEQYF
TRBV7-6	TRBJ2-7	CASSLGNRGREQYF